What follows describes a single TCR beta chain. Germline V gene data show CDR1 as GTSNPN and CDR2 as SVGIG (reference sequence). V lost 0 bases and J lost 5; bases outside the gene matches: 3. The CDR3 runs 13 residues. The sample belongs to a study of blood T cell repertoires in COVID-19. Overall study context: T cells, B-cell-depleted T cells, or PBMCs supplied cDNA or gDNA.

Profiled with immunoSEQ multiplex PCR; TCRdb holds only in-frame clones, not every one. The sample lists under 250,000 clones; 75% to 90% were seen once. This chain links TRBV30 with TRBJ1-2, with 7 bases matching TRBD1. Sequencing was carried out using peripheral blood. The source is a woman in her seventies with COVID-19, enrolled during active disease. CDR3 DNA: TGTGCCTGGAGTGTAGGGGGCAGGTATGGCTACACCTTC. Encoded protein: CAWSVGGRYGYTF.